Following are 9 T cell receptor beta chains from one sample sequenced in a study of sequential checkpoint blockade in melanoma. Some clones are missing from TCRdb's copy, which holds only in-frame ones; the method was immunoSEQ multiplex PCR. The table has about 17,000 clones, 55% to 75% seen once; the top ten hold 21%. The treatment: randomized to nivolumab then ipilimumab (arm A) or the reverse (arm B). Specimen: CD8+ T cells sorted from blood (inferred from file names), collected from a patient given nivolumab and ipilimumab in sequence. These receptors all stem from a human donor with melanoma.

This rearrangement joins TRBV2 to TRBJ2-7; 8 positions agree with TRBD2. CDR1 is SNHLY, CDR2 FYNNEI, per germline. The CDR3 runs to 13 residues. Trimming removed 6 bases from V and 7 bases from J; junction bases left unmatched: 8. The CDR3 nucleotides read TGTGCCAGCAGCGAGAATTTAGCGGGGGAGCAGTACTTC. Its protein product is CASSENLAGEQYF.

The chain links TRBV9 to TRBJ1-5; D ambiguous. CDR3 size: 11 residues. Germline CDR1 is SGDLS and CDR2 is YYNGEE. Trimming cost V 7 bases and J 4 bases, with 6 bases left between them. The CDR3 spells CASGQNQPQHF. DNA for the CDR3: TGTGCCAGCGGCCAAAATCAGCCCCAGCATTTT. Combining the CDR3 with reference TRBV9 and TRBJ1-5 gives the whole variable domain DSGVTQTPKHLITATGQRVTLRCSPRSGDLSVYWYQQSLDQGLQFLIQYYNGEERAKGNILERFSAQQFPDLHSELNLSSLELGDSALYFCASGQNQPQHFGDGTRLSIL.

This clone has only one observation. The V gene is TRBV28, the J gene TRBJ2-1, with a possible D match to TRBD1 (6 bases). Germline lookup yields CDR1 MDHEN and CDR2 SYDVKM. The germline V and J ends were trimmed by 6 bases and 8 bases, with 23 bases remaining between them. The CDR3 is made up of 16 amino acids. The CDR3 sequence: CASRNAGAGWSDEQFF. The CDR3 bases are TGTGCCAGCAGGAACGCAGGGGCAGGGTGGTCGGATGAGCAGTTCTTC.

This rearrangement joins TRBV5-6 to TRBJ1-4; tentatively, D is TRBD1 (5 bases). This CDR3 contains 16 residues. CDR1 and CDR2 from the germline V gene are SGHDT and YYEEEE. Trimming stripped 2 bases from V and 1 base from J, with 12 bases between. The CDR3 is CASSFGTGGTNEKLFF. CDR3 coding DNA: TGTGCCAGCAGCTTTGGGACGGGGGGAACTAATGAAAAACTGTTTTTT.

This clone was recorded a few times. The V and J genes are TRBV9 and TRBJ1-1; D gene uncertain. V shed 5 bases and J shed 11 bases, with 19 bases lying between them. The germline gives CDR1 SGDLS, CDR2 YYNGEE. This CDR3 has 13 residues. The CDR3 sequence is CASRPGSSRRAFF. CDR3 sequence (DNA): TGTGCCAGCAGGCCGGGTAGTTCAAGGAGGGCTTTCTTT.

J is TRBJ1-1 and V is TRBV9; the D is unclear. Germline CDR1 is SGDLS and CDR2 is YYNGEE. The CDR3 loop spans 12 amino acids. Trimming shortened V by 4 bases and J by 8 bases, and 12 bases separated the two germline ends. The CDR3 nucleotides are TGTGCCAGCAGCCCCCGCGAGGCGGAAGCTTTCTTT. As protein: CASSPREAEAFF.

The V gene is TRBV9, the J gene TRBJ1-2; the match to TRBD1 covers 10 bases. The CDR3 runs to 16 residues. Germline V gene data show CDR1 as SGDLS and CDR2 as YYNGEE. J lost 2 bases, V lost 2 bases, and 6 bases had no gene match. The DNA for the CDR3 is TGTGCCAGCAGCGTCGCCCGGGACAGGGGAAACTATGGCTACACCTTC. It codes for CASSVARDRGNYGYTF.

This chain uses TRBV6-5 with TRBJ1-2, with D possibly TRBD1 on 6 matching bases. CDR3 length: 11 residues. Germline V gene data show CDR1 as MNHEY and CDR2 as SVGAGI. V was clipped by 5 bases and J by 5 bases, with 6 bases between them. This CDR3 is CASSRGYGYTF. The CDR3 region has the DNA TGTGCCAGCAGTAGGGGGTATGGCTACACCTTC.

This rearrangement joins TRBV10-3 to TRBJ1-1, with a possible D match to TRBD1 (5 bases). V gave up 3 bases and J gave up 4 bases, with 9 bases separating them. Germline V gene lookup returns CDR1 ENHRY and CDR2 SYGVKD. The CDR3 has 13 residues. The CDR3 reads CAISEGEVTEAFF. CDR3 bases: TGTGCCATCAGTGAAGGGGAAGTCACTGAAGCTTTCTTT.